This paragraph reports one T cell receptor beta chain. This clonotype was seen a few times. It has no known antigen specificity. The input lacks base qualities; no much larger clone sits a single base away. The library was designed around alpha chains, so this beta chain is a stray read whose abundance carries little weight. Libraries were constructed by 5' RACE. The sequencer listed for this sample is NextSeq 500. To allow correction of PCR and sequencing errors, the TCR library protocol tagged every TCR cDNA molecule with a unique molecular identifier. On the study's bioinformatics: Decombinator tools were used for TCR identification, UMI-based error correction and CDR3 extraction. Expanded TCRs were defined as those above a frequency of 2 per 1,000, corresponding to the top 1% of the tumor frequency distribution. Expanded tumor TCRs statistically deemed absent (corrected P<0.05) from at least one tumor region were classed as regional, and all other expanded tumor TCRs were classed as ubiquitous. Rényi diversity was computed with the R vegan package after subsampling each repertoire 100 times to 5,000 TCRs. CDR3 similarity networks were built from amino acid triplet string-kernel similarity, with CDR3s being connected when pairwise similarity was above 0.82. Using fastp at Q25 and MiXCR, TCRdb reprocessed the public reads and kept productive beta chains. Merged by CDR3 protein, the rows form single entries marked with the most common genes and DNA. The V and J calls reflect TCRdb's pipeline rather than the authors' work. Counted in this sample were approximately 18,000 distinct CDR3 sequences; approximately 10% of them appeared once. Of the sample, about a fifth falls within the top ten clones.

This entry comes from a study of spatial heterogeneity in lung cancer (dated by TCRdb to about 2019). Background for the entire study: Beta-chain transcripts were consistently detected in greater numbers than alpha-chain transcripts, which likely reflects a higher abundance of beta-chain transcripts. In the raw uncorrected reads, each unique combination of TCR and UMI appeared more than ten times on average. TCR transcript counts in tumor regions correlated strongly with a T cell transcriptional module score from matched bulk RNA-seq. The study linked features of the TCR repertoire to counts of nonsynonymous mutations, which were determined by whole-exome sequencing of tumor tissue. In non-small cell lung cancer, the study quantitatively compared TCR alpha and beta repertoires across several tumor regions, matched nontumor lung, and blood. At surgery, some 200 tumor regions, some 61 matched nontumor lung samples and 56 PBMC samples were TCR-sequenced for both alpha and beta chains. General conclusions and limits of the study: The tumor nonsynonymous mutation count correlated with the number of expanded intratumoral alpha and beta TCRs. TCR-seq was estimated to cover only approximately 6.4% of tumor T cells for alpha chains and around 13% for beta chains. Additional single-cell paired TCR alpha and beta sequencing was considered necessary to confirm, at a functional level, the hypothesis that regional TCRs recognize regional mutations. Counts of ubiquitous and regional expanded TCRs correlated with counts of ubiquitous and regional nonsynonymous mutations, respectively.

The meaning of the sample's time point label: sample taken at primary tumor resection. The donors were more than 65 patients from the lung TRACERx cohort who had early-stage, untreated non-small cell lung cancer. Without any cell sorting, TCR sequencing was performed on whole RNA extracted either from tumor and nontumor lung tissue or from cryopreserved PBMC samples. Patients were selected for TCR sequencing only if sufficient RNA was available from at least two tumor regions. Before being selected, tumor and adjacent nontumor lung specimens were reviewed by a lung pathologist. Spanning cysteine to phenylalanine, the CDR3 consists of 13 amino acids. Only the CDR3 region is kept as DNA, spanning 39 bases read in frame from base 1. CDR1 GTSNPN and CDR2 SVGIG are derived from the germline V gene (reference sequence). At the junction V is shortened by 5 bases and J by 0 bases; bases outside the gene matches: 2.

This TCR was sampled from a female donor with early-stage non-small cell lung cancer. Sequences were derived from lung tumor tissue, sampled at surgery. The rearrangement combines TRBV30 with TRBJ2-7, and TRBD1 aligns with 9 junction nucleotides. The CDR3 protein is CAWDRGASYEQYF. The nucleotide sequence is given as TGTGCCTGGGACAGGGGGGCCTCCTACGAGCAGTACTTC.